This T cell receptor beta chain derives from a study of blood T cell repertoires in COVID-19. Germline loops: CDR1 SEHNR, CDR2 FQNEAQ (reference sequence). This CDR3 is built from 15 residues. V was pared by 1 base and J by 7 bases, with 15 bases between. A Seattle source enrolled patients during active infection and followed them longitudinally. This clone has only one observation. The method was immunoSEQ multiplex PCR; TCRdb's version includes in-frame clones alone and lacks a portion of them. The data contain about 170,000 clones, 70% to 90% of them singletons. The sequencing input was peripheral blood. The chain links TRBV7-9 to TRBJ2-3; D possibly corresponds to TRBD2 (5 bases). The sequence came from a woman older than 75 with COVID-19, enrolled during active disease. The DNA for the CDR3 is TGTGCCAGCAGCTTAGAAGGAGGCTCGGGCAATACGCAGTATTTT. This sequence encodes CASSLEGGSGNTQYF. Looking up the rest from reference TRBV7-9 and TRBJ2-3 gives the full variable domain: DTGVSQNPRHKITKRGQNVTFRCDPISEHNRLYWYRQTLGQGPEFLTYFQNEAQLEKSRLLSDRFSAERPKGSFSTLEIQRTEQGDSAMYLCASSLEGGSGNTQYFGPGTRLTVL.